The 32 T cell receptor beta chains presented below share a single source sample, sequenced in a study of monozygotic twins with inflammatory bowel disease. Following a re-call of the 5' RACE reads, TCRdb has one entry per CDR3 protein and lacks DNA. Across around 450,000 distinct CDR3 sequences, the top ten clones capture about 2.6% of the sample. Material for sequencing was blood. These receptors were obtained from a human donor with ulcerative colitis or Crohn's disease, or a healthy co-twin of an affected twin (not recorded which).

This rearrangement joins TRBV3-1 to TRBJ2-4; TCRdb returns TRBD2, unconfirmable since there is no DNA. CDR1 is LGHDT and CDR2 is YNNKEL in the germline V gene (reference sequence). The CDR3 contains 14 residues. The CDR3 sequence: CASSQEGLGVVQYF.

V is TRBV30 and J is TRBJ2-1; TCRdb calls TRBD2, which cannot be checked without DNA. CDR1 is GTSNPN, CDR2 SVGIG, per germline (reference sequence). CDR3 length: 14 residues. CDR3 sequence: CALMTSGGYNEQFF. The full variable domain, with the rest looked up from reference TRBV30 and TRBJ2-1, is SQTIHQWPATLVQPVGSPLSLECTVEGTSNPNLYWYRQAAGRGLQLLFYSVGIGQISSEVPQNLSASRPQDRQFILSSKKLLLSDSGFYLCALMTSGGYNEQFFGPGTRLTVL.

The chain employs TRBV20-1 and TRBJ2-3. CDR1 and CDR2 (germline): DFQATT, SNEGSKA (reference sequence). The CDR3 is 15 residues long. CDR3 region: CSARPSGAGADTQYF.

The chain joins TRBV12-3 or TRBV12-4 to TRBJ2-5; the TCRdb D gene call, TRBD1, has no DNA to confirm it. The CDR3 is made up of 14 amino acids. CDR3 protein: CASSLRQGEETQYF.

Here the CDR3 reads CASSLEDAGPVEQYF. The V and J genes are TRBV7-2 and TRBJ2-7; absent DNA, TCRdb's TRBD2 call cannot be checked. This CDR3 contains 15 residues. Germline lookup yields CDR1 SGHTA and CDR2 FQGNSA.

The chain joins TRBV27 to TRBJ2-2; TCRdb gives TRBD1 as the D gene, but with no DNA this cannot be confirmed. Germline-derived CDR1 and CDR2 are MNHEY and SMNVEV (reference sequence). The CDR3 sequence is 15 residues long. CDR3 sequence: CASRQGTLRAGELFF.

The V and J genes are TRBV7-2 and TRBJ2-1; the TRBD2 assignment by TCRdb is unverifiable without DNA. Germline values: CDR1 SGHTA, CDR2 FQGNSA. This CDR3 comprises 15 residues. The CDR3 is CASSVTRTELHEQFF.

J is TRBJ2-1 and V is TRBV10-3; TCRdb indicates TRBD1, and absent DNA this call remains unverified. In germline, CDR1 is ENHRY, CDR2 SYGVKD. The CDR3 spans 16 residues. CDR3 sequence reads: CAIPPPGQALYNEQFF.

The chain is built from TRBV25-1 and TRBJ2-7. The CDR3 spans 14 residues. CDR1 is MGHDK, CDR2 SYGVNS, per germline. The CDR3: CASSESGSLYEQYF.

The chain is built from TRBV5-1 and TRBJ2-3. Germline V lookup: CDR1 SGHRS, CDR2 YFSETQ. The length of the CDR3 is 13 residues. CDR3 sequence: CASGWGETDTQYF.

The CDR3 sequence is CASSLGQWDNSPLHF. The chain links TRBV5-1 to TRBJ1-6; the D call from TCRdb, TRBD1, cannot be confirmed without DNA. This CDR3 has 15 amino acids. CDR1 and CDR2 from the germline V gene are SGHRS and YFSETQ.

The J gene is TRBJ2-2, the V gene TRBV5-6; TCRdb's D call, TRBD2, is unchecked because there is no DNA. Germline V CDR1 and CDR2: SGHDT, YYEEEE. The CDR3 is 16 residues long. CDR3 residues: CASSFRTSEGTGELFF.

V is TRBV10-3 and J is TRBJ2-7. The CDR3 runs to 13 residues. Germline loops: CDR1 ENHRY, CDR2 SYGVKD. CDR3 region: CAISGLSSYEQYF.

CDR3 sequence: CASSRFRSGEEAFF. The chain couples TRBV5-5 to TRBJ1-1; the D gene TCRdb calls, TRBD1, cannot be checked with no DNA. There are 14 residues in the CDR3. In germline, CDR1 is SGHKS, CDR2 YYEKEE (reference sequence).

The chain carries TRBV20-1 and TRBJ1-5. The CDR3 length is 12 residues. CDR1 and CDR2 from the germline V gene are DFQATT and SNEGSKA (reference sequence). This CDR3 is CSASDNNQPQHF.

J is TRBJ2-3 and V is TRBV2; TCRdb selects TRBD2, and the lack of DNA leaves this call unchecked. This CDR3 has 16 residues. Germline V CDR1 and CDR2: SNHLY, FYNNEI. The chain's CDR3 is CASSPLGSGSTDTQYF. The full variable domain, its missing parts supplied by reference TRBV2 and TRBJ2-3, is EPEVTQTPSHQVTQMGQEVILRCVPISNHLYFYWYRQILGQKVEFLVSFYNNEISEKSEIFDDQFSVERPDGSNFTLKIRSTKLEDSAMYFCASSPLGSGSTDTQYFGPGTRLTVL.

The CDR3 reads CASSFSRTGYGYTF. The chain joins TRBV27 to TRBJ1-2; the TCRdb call, TRBD1, lacks DNA for checking. The CDR3 consists of 14 residues. The germline V gene has CDR1 MNHEY and CDR2 SMNVEV (reference sequence).

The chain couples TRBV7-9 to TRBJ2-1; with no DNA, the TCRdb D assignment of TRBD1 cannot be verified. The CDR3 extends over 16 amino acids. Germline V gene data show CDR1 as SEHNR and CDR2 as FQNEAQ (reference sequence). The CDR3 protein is CASSYGQAGGYNEQFF.

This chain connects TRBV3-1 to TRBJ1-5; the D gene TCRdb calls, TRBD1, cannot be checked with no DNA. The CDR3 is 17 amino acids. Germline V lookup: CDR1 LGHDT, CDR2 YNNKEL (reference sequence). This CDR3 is CASSQDPAGFSNQPQHF.

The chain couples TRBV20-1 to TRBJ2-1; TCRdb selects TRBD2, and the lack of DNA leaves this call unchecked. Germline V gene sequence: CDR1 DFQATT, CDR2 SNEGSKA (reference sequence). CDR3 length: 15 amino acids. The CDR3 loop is CSARGTSGRTDEQFF.

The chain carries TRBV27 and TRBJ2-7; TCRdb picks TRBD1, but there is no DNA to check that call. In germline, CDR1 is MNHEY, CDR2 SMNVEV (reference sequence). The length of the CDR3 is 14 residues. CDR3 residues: CASSYLQGSYEQYF.

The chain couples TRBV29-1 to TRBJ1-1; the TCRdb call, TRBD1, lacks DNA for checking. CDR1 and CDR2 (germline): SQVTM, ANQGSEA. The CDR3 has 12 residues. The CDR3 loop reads CSAGTGNTEAFF.

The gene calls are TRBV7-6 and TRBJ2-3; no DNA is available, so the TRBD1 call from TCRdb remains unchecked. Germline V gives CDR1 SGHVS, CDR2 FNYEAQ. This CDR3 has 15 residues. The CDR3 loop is CASSLNGGSTDTQYF.

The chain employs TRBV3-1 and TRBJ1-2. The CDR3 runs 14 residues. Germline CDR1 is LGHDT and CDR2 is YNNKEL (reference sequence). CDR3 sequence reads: CASSQEGWLHGYTF.

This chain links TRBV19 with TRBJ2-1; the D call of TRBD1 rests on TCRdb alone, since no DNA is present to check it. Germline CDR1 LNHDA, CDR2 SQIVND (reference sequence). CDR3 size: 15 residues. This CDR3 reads CASSRQGAQHNEQFF. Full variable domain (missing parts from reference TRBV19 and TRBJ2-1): DGGITQSPKYLFRKEGQNVTLSCEQNLNHDAMYWYRQDPGQGLRLIYYSQIVNDFQKGDIAEGYSVSREKKESFPLTVTSAQKNPTAFYLCASSRQGAQHNEQFFGPGTRLTVL.

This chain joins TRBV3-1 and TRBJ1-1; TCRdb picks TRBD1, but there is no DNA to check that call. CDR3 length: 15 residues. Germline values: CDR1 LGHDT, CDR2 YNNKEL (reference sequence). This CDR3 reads CASSQVETGGSEAFF.

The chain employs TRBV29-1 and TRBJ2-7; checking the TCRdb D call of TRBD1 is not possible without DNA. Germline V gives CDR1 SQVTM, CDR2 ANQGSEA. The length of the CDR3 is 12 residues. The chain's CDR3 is CSVSGTGGDGYF.

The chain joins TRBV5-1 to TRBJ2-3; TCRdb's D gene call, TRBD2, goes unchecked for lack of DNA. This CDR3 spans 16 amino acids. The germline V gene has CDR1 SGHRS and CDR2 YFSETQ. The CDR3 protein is CASSPGLAGGPDTQYF.

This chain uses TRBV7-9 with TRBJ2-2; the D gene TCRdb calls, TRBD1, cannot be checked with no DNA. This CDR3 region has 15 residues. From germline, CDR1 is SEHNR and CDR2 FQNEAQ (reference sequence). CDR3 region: CASSPDRGRPGELFF.

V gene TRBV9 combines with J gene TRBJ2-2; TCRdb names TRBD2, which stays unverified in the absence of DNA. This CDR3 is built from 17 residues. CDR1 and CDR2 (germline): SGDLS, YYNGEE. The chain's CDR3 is CASSAGPVMYNTGELFF.

CDR3 residues: CASSLTRGNTEAFF. The chain couples TRBV7-8 to TRBJ1-1; TCRdb reports TRBD1, a call that lacks DNA to check it against. CDR3 length: 14 amino acids. CDR1 and CDR2 from the germline V gene are SGHVS and FQNEAQ.

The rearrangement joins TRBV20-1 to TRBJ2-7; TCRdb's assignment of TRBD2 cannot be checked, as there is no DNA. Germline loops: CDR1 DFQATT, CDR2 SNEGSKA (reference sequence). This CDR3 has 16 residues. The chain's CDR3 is CSASSPLAGAGYEQYF.